This T cell receptor beta chain originates from a study of cytomegalovirus exposure and HLA in healthy donors. Findings of the study overall: Later on, a genetic analysis was performed. It linked a missense variant in DCLRE1C with V- and J-gene trimming of TCR beta. According to an earlier analysis, most TCR beta V segments yielded productive rearrangements about 90% or about 30% of the time.

The V gene lost 7 bases and the J gene lost 4 bases, with 13 bases spanning the gap. This CDR3 spans 13 amino acids. Germline CDR1 is LNHDA and CDR2 is SQIVND (reference sequence). PCR involved 60 Vbeta and 13 Jbeta primers. Libraries were prepared by immunoSEQ multiplex PCR; TCRdb keeps only in-frame clonotypes and omits some of them. The data show more than 80,000 clones, 60% to 85% seen once. Concerning this clone: Its matching antigen is unknown.

The chain employs TRBV19 and TRBJ1-1; D unclear. What was sequenced was PBMCs. The clonotype comes from a man aged 18 to 35 in good health and CMV-seropositive. The CDR3 reads CASTEGVGTEAFF. CDR3 nucleotides: TGTGCCAGTACGGAGGGAGTGGGCACTGAAGCTTTCTTT.